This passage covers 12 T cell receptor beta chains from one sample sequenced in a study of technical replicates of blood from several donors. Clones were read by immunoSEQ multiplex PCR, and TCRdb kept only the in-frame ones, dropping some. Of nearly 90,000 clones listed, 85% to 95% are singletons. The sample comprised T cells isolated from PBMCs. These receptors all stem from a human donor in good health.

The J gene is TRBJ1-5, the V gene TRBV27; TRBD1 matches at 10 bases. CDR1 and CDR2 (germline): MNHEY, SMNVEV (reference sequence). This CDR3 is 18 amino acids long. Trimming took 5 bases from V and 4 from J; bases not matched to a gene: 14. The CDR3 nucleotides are TGTGCCAGCAGTCAATACCCGGGACAGGGGATTTTGAATCAGCCCCAGCATTTT. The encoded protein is CASSQYPGQGILNQPQHF.

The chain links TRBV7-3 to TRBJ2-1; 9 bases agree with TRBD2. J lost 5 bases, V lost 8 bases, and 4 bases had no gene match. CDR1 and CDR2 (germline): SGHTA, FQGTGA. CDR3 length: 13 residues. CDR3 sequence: CASAGLANNEQFF. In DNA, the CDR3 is TGTGCCAGCGCCGGACTAGCGAACAATGAGCAGTTCTTC.

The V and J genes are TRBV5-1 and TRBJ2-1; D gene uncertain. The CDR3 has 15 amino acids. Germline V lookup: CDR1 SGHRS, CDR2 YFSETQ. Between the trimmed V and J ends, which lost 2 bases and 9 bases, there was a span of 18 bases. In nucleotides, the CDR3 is TGCGCCAGCAGCTTTGAGATCGAGAGTTCGGGTGAGCAGTTCTTC. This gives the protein CASSFEIESSGEQFF.

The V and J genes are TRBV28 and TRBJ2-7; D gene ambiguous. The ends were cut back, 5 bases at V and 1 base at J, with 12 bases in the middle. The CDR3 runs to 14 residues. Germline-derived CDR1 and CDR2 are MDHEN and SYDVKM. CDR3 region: CASSPPPRSYEQYF. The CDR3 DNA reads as TGTGCCAGCAGTCCTCCCCCTAGATCCTACGAGCAGTACTTC. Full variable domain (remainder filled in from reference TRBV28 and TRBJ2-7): DVKVTQSSRYLVKRTGEKVFLECVQDMDHENMFWYRQDPGLGLRLIYFSYDVKMKEKGDIPEGYSVSREKKERFSLILESASTNQTSMYLCASSPPPRSYEQYFGPGTRLTVT.

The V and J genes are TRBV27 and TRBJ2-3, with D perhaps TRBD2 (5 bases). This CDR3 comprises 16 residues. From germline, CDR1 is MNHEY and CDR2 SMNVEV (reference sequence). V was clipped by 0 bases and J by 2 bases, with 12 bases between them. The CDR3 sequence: CASSLSLGEYTDTQYF. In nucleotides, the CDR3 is TGTGCCAGCAGTTTATCTCTGGGAGAATACACAGATACGCAGTATTTT.

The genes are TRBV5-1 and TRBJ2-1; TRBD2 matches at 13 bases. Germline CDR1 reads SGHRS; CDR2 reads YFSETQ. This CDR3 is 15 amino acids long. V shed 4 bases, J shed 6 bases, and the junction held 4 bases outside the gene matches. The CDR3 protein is CASSTSGRARNEQFF. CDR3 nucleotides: TGCGCCAGCAGCACTAGCGGGAGGGCCCGCAATGAGCAGTTCTTC.

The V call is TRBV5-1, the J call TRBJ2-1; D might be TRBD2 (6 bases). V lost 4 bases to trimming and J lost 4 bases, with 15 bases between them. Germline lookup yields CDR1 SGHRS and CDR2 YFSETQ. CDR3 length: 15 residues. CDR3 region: CASSPGTPNYNEQFF. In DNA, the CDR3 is TGCGCCAGCAGCCCAGGGACTCCCAATTACAATGAGCAGTTCTTC.

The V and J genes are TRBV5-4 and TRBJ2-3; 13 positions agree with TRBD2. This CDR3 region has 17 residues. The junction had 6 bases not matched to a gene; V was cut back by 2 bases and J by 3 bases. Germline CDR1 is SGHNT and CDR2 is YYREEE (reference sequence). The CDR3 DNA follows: TGTGCCAGCAGCTTAGGACTAGCGGGAGTGTATACAGATACGCAGTATTTT. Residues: CASSLGLAGVYTDTQYF.

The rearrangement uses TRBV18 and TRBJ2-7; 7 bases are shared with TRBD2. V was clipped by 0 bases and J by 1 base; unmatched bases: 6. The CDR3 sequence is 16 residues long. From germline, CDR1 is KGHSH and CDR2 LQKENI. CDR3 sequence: CASSPPISGGSYEQYF. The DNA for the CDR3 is TGTGCCAGCTCACCACCGATCTCGGGAGGATCCTACGAGCAGTACTTC.

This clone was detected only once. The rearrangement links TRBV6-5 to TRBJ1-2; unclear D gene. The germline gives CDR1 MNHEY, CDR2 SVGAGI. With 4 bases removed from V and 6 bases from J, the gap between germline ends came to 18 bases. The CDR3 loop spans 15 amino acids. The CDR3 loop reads CASSSQERDANGYTF. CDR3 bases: TGTGCCAGCAGTTCCCAGGAACGAGACGCTAATGGCTACACCTTC.

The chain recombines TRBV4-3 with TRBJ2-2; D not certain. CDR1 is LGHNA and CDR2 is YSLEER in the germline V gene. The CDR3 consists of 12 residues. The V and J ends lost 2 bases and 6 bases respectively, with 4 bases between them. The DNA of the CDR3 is TGCGCCAGCAGCCAATATGCCGGGGAGCTGTTTTTT. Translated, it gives CASSQYAGELFF.

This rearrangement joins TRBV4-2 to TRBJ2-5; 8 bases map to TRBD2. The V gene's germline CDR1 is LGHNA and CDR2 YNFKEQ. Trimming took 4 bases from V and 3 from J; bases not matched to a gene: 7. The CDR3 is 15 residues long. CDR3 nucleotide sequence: TGTGCCAGCAGCCCTAAAATACTAGCGGAAGAGACCCAGTACTTC. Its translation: CASSPKILAEETQYF.